These T cell receptor beta chains were read from a single sample in a study of blood T cell repertoires in COVID-19. The repertoire was sequenced with immunoSEQ multiplex PCR; TCRdb's copy has only in-frame clones and lacks some. The data hold approximately 270,000 clones, with over 75% observed a single time. Input material: peripheral blood. Receptor source: a woman between 70 and 85 years old with acute or convalescent COVID-19. Each CDR3 is given with its conserved first and last residue. D genes are given only for firm matches. The size field is filled for only some rows; it gives once, few, many or a size class.

v_gene,j_gene,abundance,d_gene,CDR3aa,CDR3nt
TRBV5-1,TRBJ1-3,few,.,CASSLAGLSSGNTIYF,TGCGCCAGCAGCTTGGCAGGTCTCAGCTCTGGAAACACCATATATTTT
TRBV30,TRBJ1-3,.,.,CAWRSPNGYTIYF,TGTGCCTGGAGGAGTCCTAACGGTTACACCATATATTTT
TRBV3-1/TRBV3-2,TRBJ1-5,.,.,CASSQAQYQPQHF,TGTGCCAGCAGCCAAGCTCAGTATCAGCCCCAGCATTTT
TRBV3-1/TRBV3-2,TRBJ2-1,.,TRBD1,CASSQGTGVFNEQFF,TGTGCCAGCAGCCAGGGGACAGGGGTATTCAATGAGCAGTTCTTC
TRBV5-1,TRBJ1-5,.,TRBD1,CASSLGTGINQPQHF,TGCGCCAGCAGCTTGGGGACAGGGATCAATCAGCCCCAGCATTTT
TRBV2,TRBJ1-2,.,TRBD1,CASTARQGKDYGYTF,TGTGCCAGCACTGCTAGACAGGGCAAAGACTATGGCTACACCTTC
TRBV19,TRBJ1-5,.,.,CASSKGVGQPQHF,TGTGCCAGTAGTAAAGGGGTCGGTCAGCCCCAGCATTTT
TRBV7-8,TRBJ1-5,.,.,CASSPQGLNQPQHF,TGTGCCAGCAGCCCACAGGGCCTGAATCAGCCCCAGCATTTT
TRBV10-3,TRBJ2-7,.,TRBD2,CAISESNRGLAPEQYF,TGTGCCATCAGTGAGTCCAACCGGGGACTAGCCCCCGAGCAGTACTTC
TRBV3-1/TRBV3-2,TRBJ1-4,.,.,CASSQQGSDEKLFF,TGTGCCAGCAGTCAACAGGGAAGCGATGAAAAACTGTTTTTT
TRBV6-4,TRBJ1-4,once,.,CASSPYEKLFF,TGTGCCAGCAGTCCGTATGAAAAACTGTTTTTT
TRBV5-1,TRBJ1-2,.,TRBD1,CASRQGKGGYTF,TGCGCCAGCAGACAGGGGAAAGGCGGCTACACCTTC
TRBV5-1,TRBJ2-5,few,.,CASSLLTSQETQYF,TGCGCCAGCAGCTTATTGACTAGTCAAGAGACCCAGTACTTC
TRBV5-1,TRBJ1-4,once,.,CASSYGGTNEKLFF,TGCGCCAGCAGCTACGGGGGAACTAATGAAAAACTGTTTTTT
TRBV18,TRBJ1-2,.,TRBD1,CASSPRRTGDDGYTF,TGTGCCAGCTCACCCCGTCGGACAGGGGATGATGGCTACACCTTC
TRBV4-1,TRBJ1-3,.,.,CASSQGVSSGNTIYF,TGCGCCAGCAGCCAAGGAGTTAGCTCTGGAAACACCATATATTTT
TRBV19,TRBJ1-2,.,.,CASSMPGALSPYGYTF,TGTGCCAGTAGTATGCCTGGGGCTCTATCCCCTTATGGCTACACCTTC
TRBV11-2,TRBJ2-5,.,.,CASSLGVGGRGDVETQYF,TGTGCCAGCAGCTTGGGGGTAGGCGGGCGGGGAGACGTGGAGACCCAGTACTTC
TRBV3-1/TRBV3-2,TRBJ1-5,.,.,CASSQERTGGTQHF,TGTGCCAGCAGCCAAGAAAGGACGGGAGGGACCCAGCATTTT
TRBV9,TRBJ1-4,.,.,CASSPLRLNEKLFF,TGTGCCAGCAGCCCACTGAGACTTAATGAAAAACTGTTTTTT
TRBV19,TRBJ1-5,.,.,CASSIDLEPQHF,TGTGCCAGTAGTATAGATCTCGAGCCCCAGCATTTT
TRBV5-1,TRBJ1-4,.,TRBD1,CASSLMHRGATNEKLFF,TGCGCCAGCAGCTTGATGCACAGGGGTGCAACTAATGAAAAACTGTTTTTT
TRBV5-1,TRBJ2-1,.,TRBD2,CASSLTTGTSGGAGQFF,TGCGCCAGCAGCTTGACGACCGGGACTAGCGGGGGGGCCGGGCAGTTCTTC
TRBV2,TRBJ1-5,.,TRBD1,CASRARQGYQPQHF,TGTGCCAGCAGGGCGAGACAGGGGTATCAGCCCCAGCATTTT
TRBV7-9,TRBJ1-3,.,.,CASSLVRGGGNTIYF,TGTGCCAGCAGCTTAGTTCGTGGCGGTGGAAACACCATATATTTT
TRBV3-1/TRBV3-2,TRBJ2-5,.,.,CASSQGGETQYF,TGTGCCAGCAGCCAAGGAGGAGAGACCCAGTACTTC
TRBV12-5,TRBJ1-3,.,.,CASGLVTRSSGNTIYF,TGTGCTAGTGGTTTGGTAACGAGGAGCTCTGGAAACACCATATATTTT
TRBV3-1/TRBV3-2,TRBJ2-5,.,TRBD2,CASSQGTSGRLETQYF,TGTGCCAGCAGCCAAGGGACTAGCGGGCGTCTAGAGACCCAGTACTTC
TRBV20-1,TRBJ1-2,.,.,CSASGSGGYTF,TGCAGTGCTAGCGGGAGTGGGGGCTACACCTTC
TRBV10-3,TRBJ1-5,.,.,CAISTGERQPQHF,TGTGCCATCAGTACGGGGGAGCGCCAGCCCCAGCATTTT
TRBV2,TRBJ1-5,few,TRBD1,CASSAGTGGNQPQHF,TGTGCCAGCAGCGCCGGGACAGGGGGTAATCAGCCCCAGCATTTT
TRBV21-1,TRBJ2-5,.,.,CASSKRVRLWAQYF,TGTGCCAGCAGCAAAAGAGTGCGGTTGTGGGCCCAGTACTTC
TRBV19,TRBJ1-3,.,TRBD1,CASSPYTGTEGNTIYF,TGTGCCAGTAGTCCGTACACCGGGACAGAGGGAAACACCATATATTTT
TRBV5-4,TRBJ2-5,.,TRBD2,CASKASGVQETQYF,TGTGCCAGCAAGGCTAGCGGGGTCCAAGAGACCCAGTACTTC
TRBV25-1,TRBJ1-1,once,.,CASSAGNTEAFF,TGTGCCAGCAGTGCCGGGAACACTGAAGCTTTCTTT
TRBV27,TRBJ1-1,.,TRBD1,CASKGAYTEAFF,TGTGCCAGCAAGGGGGCGTACACTGAAGCTTTCTTT
TRBV3-1/TRBV3-2,TRBJ1-2,.,.,CASSLYRAGDGYTF,TGTGCCAGCAGCCTCTACAGGGCTGGCGATGGCTACACCTTC
TRBV12-3/TRBV12-4,TRBJ2-1,.,.,CASSLNYINEQFF,TGTGCCAGCAGTTTAAACTATATTAATGAGCAGTTCTTC
TRBV5-1,TRBJ2-1,.,.,CASSQSGVNEQFF,TGCGCCAGCAGCCAATCCGGGGTGAATGAGCAGTTCTTC
TRBV7-9,TRBJ1-2,once,.,CTPPRRGYTF,TGTACCCCTCCGAGGAGGGGCTACACCTTC
TRBV11-2,TRBJ2-7,.,.,CASSLVPQVQYF,TGTGCCAGCAGCTTGGTTCCCCAGGTGCAGTACTTC
TRBV11-1,TRBJ2-2,.,.,CASSFSWATGELFF,TGTGCCAGCAGCTTCTCCTGGGCCACCGGGGAGCTGTTTTTT
TRBV6-5,TRBJ2-3,.,.,CASSYSSVLITDTQYF,TGTGCCAGCAGTTACTCGAGTGTTCTAATCACAGATACGCAGTATTTT
TRBV18,TRBJ2-5,.,TRBD1,CASSLTGGRETQYF,TGTGCCAGCTCACTAACAGGGGGCAGGGAGACCCAGTACTTC
TRBV3-1/TRBV3-2,TRBJ2-2,.,.,CASTLTGELFF,TGTGCCAGCACCTTGACCGGGGAGCTGTTTTTT
TRBV5-4,TRBJ1-2,.,.,CASSLGARAFGYTF,TGTGCCAGCAGCTTGGGGGCGAGGGCTTTCGGCTACACCTTC
TRBV5-1,TRBJ2-7,.,TRBD2,CASSARREYEQYF,TGCGCCAGCAGCGCCCGGCGGGAGTACGAGCAGTACTTC
TRBV5-6,TRBJ1-1,.,TRBD1,CASSSLRDRGATEAFF,TGTGCCAGCAGCTCGCTGAGGGACAGGGGGGCCACTGAAGCTTTCTTT
TRBV6-6,TRBJ2-7,.,.,CASSSLYEQYF,TGTGCCAGCAGTTCTTTATACGAGCAGTACTTC
TRBV5-1,TRBJ1-2,.,TRBD1,CASTQTGDGYTF,TGCGCCAGCACCCAGACAGGGGACGGCTACACCTTC
TRBV9,TRBJ1-1,.,.,CASSLLQGIGEAFF,TGTGCCAGCAGCCTACTACAGGGAATCGGTGAAGCTTTCTTT
TRBV5-5,TRBJ2-7,.,TRBD2,CASRSAGRAYEQYF,TGTGCCAGCAGATCGGCGGGGAGGGCCTACGAGCAGTACTTC
TRBV2,TRBJ1-4,.,TRBD1,CASSQTGGATNEKLFF,TGTGCCAGCAGCCAAACAGGGGGCGCAACTAATGAAAAACTGTTTTTT
TRBV5-1,TRBJ2-5,.,.,CASSQTPGLEQETQYF,TGCGCCAGCAGTCAAACACCGGGACTTGAACAAGAGACCCAGTACTTC